These 26 T cell receptor beta chains were sequenced from one sample in a study of T cells expressing NK-cell markers. TCRdb reprocessed the 5' RACE reads and stores each CDR3 protein as one record, lacking DNA. This sample's table reports just under 150,000 distinct CDR3 sequences. Sample: blood T cells: a sorted CD56 or NKG2C T cell subset, CD4+ or CD8+ T cells, or bulk PBMC T cells (not recorded which). The receptor set was obtained from a man aged 18 to 30 in good health.

V and J are TRBV6-2 or TRBV6-3 and TRBJ2-2; there is no DNA to check the TCRdb D call of TRBD2. There are 18 residues in the CDR3. CDR1 MNHEY and CDR2 SVGEGT come from the germline V gene. This CDR3 reads CASSYSMVLAENTGELFF.

This sequence joins TRBV27 and TRBJ1-4; TCRdb's D gene call, TRBD1, goes unchecked for lack of DNA. This CDR3 has 13 residues. The germline V gene encodes CDR1 MNHEY and CDR2 SMNVEV (reference sequence). The CDR3 reads CASSRQINEKLFF. Combining the CDR3 with reference TRBV27 and TRBJ1-4 gives the whole variable domain EAQVTQNPRYLITVTGKKLTVTCSQNMNHEYMSWYRQDPGLGLRQIYYSMNVEVTDKGDVPEGYKVSRKEKRNFPLILESPSPNQTSLYFCASSRQINEKLFFGSGTQLSVL.

The chain is built from TRBV7-9 and TRBJ2-1; TCRdb's D gene call, TRBD1, goes unchecked for lack of DNA. The CDR3 extends over 13 amino acids. The germline V gene has CDR1 SEHNR and CDR2 FQNEAQ (reference sequence). CDR3 in amino acids: CASSSPQGYEQFF.

The chain employs TRBV9 and TRBJ2-1; TCRdb returns TRBD2, unconfirmable since there is no DNA. CDR3 length: 16 amino acids. Germline assignment: CDR1 SGDLS and CDR2 YYNGEE. CDR3 in amino acids: CASSEGGSLSYNEQFF.

The chain is built from TRBV11-2 and TRBJ1-1. Germline CDR1 and CDR2: SGHAT and FQNNGV. This CDR3 is built from 14 residues. CDR3 loop: CASSLVRGNTEAFF. Drawing the rest from reference TRBV11-2 and TRBJ1-1, the complete variable domain is EAGVAQSPRYKIIEKRQSVAFWCNPISGHATLYWYQQILGQGPKLLIQFQNNGVVDDSQLPKDRFSAERLKGVDSTLKIQPAKLEDSAVYLCASSLVRGNTEAFFGQGTRLTVV.

The rearrangement links TRBV13 to TRBJ1-1. The CDR3 is 16 amino acids. Germline values: CDR1 PRHDT, CDR2 FYEKMQ (reference sequence). The CDR3 here is CASSLGGGSLNTEAFF. Variable domain in full (rest from reference TRBV13 and TRBJ1-1): AAGVIQSPRHLIKEKRETATLKCYPIPRHDTVYWYQQGPGQDPQFLISFYEKMQSDKGSIPDRFSAQQFSDYHSELNMSSLELGDSALYFCASSLGGGSLNTEAFFGQGTRLTVV.

The gene calls are TRBV27 and TRBJ1-5. CDR1 is MNHEY and CDR2 is SMNVEV in the germline V gene (reference sequence). The length of the CDR3 is 14 residues. The CDR3 region is CASSFEKGTQPQHF.

The V and J genes are TRBV19 and TRBJ2-7; TCRdb indicates TRBD2, and absent DNA this call remains unverified. Germline-derived CDR1 and CDR2 are LNHDA and SQIVND (reference sequence). The CDR3 totals 15 residues. The CDR3 loop reads CASRDLAESSYEQYF.

The CDR3 sequence: CASRETSQETQYF. The V and J genes are TRBV12-3 or TRBV12-4 and TRBJ2-5; TCRdb proposes TRBD2, but this gene call is untestable without DNA. The CDR3 has 13 residues.

The rearrangement links TRBV6-1 to TRBJ2-7; the TCRdb D gene call, TRBD2, has no DNA to confirm it. This CDR3 comprises 13 residues. Germline V CDR1 and CDR2: MNHNS, SASEGT. CDR3: CASSWDFSYEQYF.

The chain links TRBV7-7 to TRBJ2-1; TCRdb selects TRBD2, and the lack of DNA leaves this call unchecked. This CDR3 region has 16 residues. Germline V gene lookup returns CDR1 SSHAT and CDR2 FNYEAQ (reference sequence). The CDR3 reads CASSLRTSGSYNEQFF.

This chain links TRBV11-3 with TRBJ2-1; without DNA, the TCRdb call of TRBD1 cannot be checked. This CDR3 is built from 15 residues. CDR1 is SGHNT and CDR2 is YENEEA in the germline V gene. CDR3 amino acids: CASSLDGDTYNEQFF.

This CDR3 is CASSLSGQGLWQPQHF. The chain uses TRBV19 and TRBJ1-5; TCRdb's D gene call, TRBD1, goes unchecked for lack of DNA. Germline CDR1 is LNHDA and CDR2 is SQIVND (reference sequence). The length of the CDR3 is 16 residues.

The chain links TRBV21-1 to TRBJ2-5; TCRdb names TRBD2, which stays unverified in the absence of DNA. TRBV21-1 is marked as a pseudogene. This CDR3 is built from 17 residues. This CDR3 is CASSALREAVVRETQYF.

J is TRBJ2-3 and V is TRBV13; TCRdb gives TRBD2 as the D gene, but with no DNA this cannot be confirmed. The germline gives CDR1 PRHDT, CDR2 FYEKMQ (reference sequence). The CDR3 extends over 15 amino acids. The CDR3 loop is CASSSTAGGTDTQYF.

The gene calls are TRBV11-2 and TRBJ2-7; the D call from TCRdb, TRBD2, cannot be confirmed without DNA. The CDR3 is made up of 16 amino acids. Germline CDR1 is SGHAT and CDR2 is FQNNGV. The CDR3 reads CASSLEGLVGSYEQYF.

The rearrangement uses TRBV4-2 and TRBJ2-1; TCRdb indicates TRBD2, and absent DNA this call remains unverified. Germline CDR1 reads LGHNA; CDR2 reads YNFKEQ. The CDR3 loop spans 17 amino acids. The CDR3 protein is CASSLIIAGGDYNEQFF.

The chain employs TRBV19 and TRBJ2-2; absent DNA, TCRdb's TRBD1 call cannot be checked. The CDR3 extends over 17 amino acids. Germline V gives CDR1 LNHDA, CDR2 SQIVND (reference sequence). The CDR3 here is CASNPGGKLANTGELFF. Full variable domain (outside the CDR3, taken from reference TRBV19 and TRBJ2-2): DGGITQSPKYLFRKEGQNVTLSCEQNLNHDAMYWYRQDPGQGLRLIYYSQIVNDFQKGDIAEGYSVSREKKESFPLTVTSAQKNPTAFYLCASNPGGKLANTGELFFGEGSRLTVL.

The gene calls are TRBV6-1 and TRBJ2-5; TCRdb's assignment of TRBD2 cannot be checked, as there is no DNA. Germline V gene lookup returns CDR1 MNHNS and CDR2 SASEGT. This CDR3 has 16 residues. CDR3 region: CASSEWLAGGGETQYF.

The genes are TRBV4-1 and TRBJ2-7. This CDR3 region has 17 residues. Germline V CDR1 and CDR2: MGHRA, YSYEKL. This chain's CDR3 is CASSQESAEFSSYEQYF.

The chain carries TRBV6-5 and TRBJ2-1; TCRdb's D call, TRBD2, is unchecked because there is no DNA. CDR3 length equals 16 residues. CDR1 and CDR2 from the germline V gene are MNHEY and SVGAGI. The CDR3 protein is CASSYGASGIGNEQFF.

The chain carries TRBV6-2 or TRBV6-3 and TRBJ2-5; TCRdb calls TRBD2, which cannot be checked without DNA. CDR1 and CDR2 (germline): MNHEY, SVGEGT. The CDR3 covers 16 residues. The CDR3 is CASSYSFGVSEGTQYF.

The V and J genes are TRBV6-5 and TRBJ2-5; TCRdb picks TRBD2, but there is no DNA to check that call. Germline V CDR1 and CDR2: MNHEY, SVGAGI. The CDR3 loop spans 17 amino acids. The CDR3 loop is CASSYTFSGTSYETQYF.

The chain couples TRBV2 to TRBJ2-5; TCRdb's D call of TRBD1 is untestable without DNA. This CDR3 is 14 amino acids long. CDR1 and CDR2 from the germline V gene are SNHLY and FYNNEI. The CDR3 sequence is CASRETGGQETQYF.

This chain links TRBV3-1 with TRBJ2-5. CDR1 is LGHDT and CDR2 is YNNKEL in the germline V gene (reference sequence). This CDR3 is built from 12 residues. CDR3 loop: CASSPQIETQYF.

The chain's CDR3 is CASSGTGGGYEQYF. The chain combines TRBV5-1 with TRBJ2-7; the TCRdb call, TRBD1, lacks DNA for checking. CDR1 is SGHRS, CDR2 YFSETQ, per germline. This CDR3 has 14 amino acids.